The 17 T cell receptor beta chains in this list originate from one sample, sequenced in a study of graft-versus-host responses after intestinal transplantation. The table came from immunoSEQ multiplex PCR; TCRdb's copy has only in-frame clones and leaves some out. The data show fewer than 95,000 clones, about 95% seen once. Antigens of these TCRs are unknown. The input for sequencing was unstimulated CD4+ T cells sorted from spleen or lymph node cells, taken before transplant. The source is a human donor who was the organ donor for an intestinal transplant.

This chain uses TRBV5-1 with TRBJ2-1; 13 bases fit TRBD2. The V and J ends lost 5 bases and 6 bases, in that order; junction bases with no gene match: 5. In germline, CDR1 is SGHRS, CDR2 YFSETQ. CDR3 size: 15 residues. CDR3 residues: CASRPTSGGANEQFF. The CDR3 bases are TGCGCCAGCAGACCTACTAGCGGGGGGGCCAATGAGCAGTTCTTC.

A remark on this clone: A read error may produce the germline difference seen at one junction end. The sample has other DNA sequences that encode this CDR3 too. The chain is built from TRBV5-6 and TRBJ1-6; TRBD1 is a possible D gene (6 bases). Germline assignment: CDR1 SGHDT and CDR2 YYEEEE. The CDR3 length is 17 residues. Here the CDR3 DNA reads TGTGCCAGCAGCTCGTTATCCAAGACAGGAGCTAATTCGCCCCTCCACTTT. Its protein product is CASSSLSKTGANSPLHF.

The genes are TRBV5-1 and TRBJ1-6; 7 nucleotides match TRBD1. V dropped 4 bases and J dropped 2; count of bases not matched to a gene: 6. The germline CDR1 and CDR2 sequences are SGHRS and YFSETQ. This CDR3 region has 16 residues. CDR3 bases: TGCGCCAGCAGCGGAGGGACAGTAGCCTATAATTCACCCCTCCACTTT. Translation: CASSGGTVAYNSPLHF.

V and J are TRBV7-2 and TRBJ2-3; 11 bases line up with TRBD2. Germline assignment: CDR1 SGHTA and CDR2 FQGNSA. This CDR3 is 16 amino acids long. V lost 2 bases and J lost 5; bases outside the gene matches: 6. Here the CDR3 reads CASSLLAGGSKDTQYF. CDR3 DNA: TGTGCCAGCAGCTTACTAGCGGGGGGATCGAAAGATACGCAGTATTTT. Filled out from reference TRBV7-2 and TRBJ2-3, the complete variable domain reads GAGVSQSPSNKVTEKGKDVELRCDPISGHTALYWYRQSLGQGLEFLIYFQGNSAPDKSGLPSDRFSAERTGGSVSTLTIQRTQQEDSAVYLCASSLLAGGSKDTQYFGPGTRLTVL.

V usage is TRBV19 and J usage is TRBJ2-2, with D perhaps assigned TRBD1 or TRBD2 (6 bases each). CDR3 length: 17 residues. V shed 3 bases and J shed 3 bases, with 17 bases lying between them. Germline assignment: CDR1 LNHDA and CDR2 SQIVND (reference sequence). CDR3 in DNA: TGTGCCAGTAGTATGGCCGTACAGGGACTTTACACCGGGGAGCTGTTTTTT. Translation gives CASSMAVQGLYTGELFF.

The V gene is TRBV5-1, the J gene TRBJ2-1; a possible D gene is TRBD2 (6 bases). Looked up from germline, CDR1 is SGHRS and CDR2 is YFSETQ. The CDR3 is made up of 15 amino acids. V was clipped by 0 bases and J by 4 bases, with 11 bases between them. This CDR3 reads CASSLDQRGYNEQFF. DNA of the CDR3: TGCGCCAGCAGCTTGGATCAACGGGGGTACAATGAGCAGTTCTTC.

The rearrangement uses TRBV6-5 and TRBJ2-1, with D unclear. V was clipped by 5 bases and J by 4 bases, with 9 bases between them. Germline CDR1 and CDR2: MNHEY and SVGAGI. The CDR3 has 13 amino acids. The CDR3 sequence: CASSRTNYNEQFF. The CDR3 bases are TGTGCCAGCAGTCGGACGAATTACAATGAGCAGTTCTTC.

This sequence joins TRBV21-1 and TRBJ2-7. TRBV21-1 is an annotated pseudogene. This CDR3 has 14 amino acids. The DNA for the CDR3 is TGTGCCAGCAGCAAAGTCGCCCCGGCAGAGGAGCAGTACTTC. Translated: CASSKVAPAEEQYF.

The chain carries TRBV27 and TRBJ1-2; 8 bases map to TRBD1. With V trimmed by 5 bases and J by 8 bases, 4 bases remained unmatched. In germline, CDR1 is MNHEY, CDR2 SMNVEV (reference sequence). This CDR3 region has 12 residues. The DNA of the CDR3 is TGTGCCAGCAGTCCCTCAGGGGGCGGCTACACCTTC. It yields the protein CASSPSGGGYTF.

V gene TRBV6-1 combines with J gene TRBJ1-6; 10 bases map to TRBD1. Germline CDR1 MNHNS, CDR2 SASEGT. The ends lost 6 bases at V and 5 bases at J; junction bases unmatched: 4. This CDR3 contains 15 residues. As DNA, the CDR3 is TGTGCCAGCAGGGGGACAGGGGCCCATAATTCACCCCTCCACTTT. Amino acid sequence: CASRGTGAHNSPLHF.

The chain joins TRBV29-1 to TRBJ2-4; no clear D. The CDR3 loop spans 14 amino acids. Trimming took off 4 bases at V and 0 bases at J, with 10 bases between the two ends. From germline, CDR1 is SQVTM and CDR2 ANQGSEA. DNA for the CDR3: TGCAGCGTTGTATTGCTTTTAGCCAAAAACATTCAGTACTTC. Translating gives CSVVLLLAKNIQYF.

The J gene is TRBJ2-1, the V gene TRBV28; 10 bases are shared with TRBD1. The germline gives CDR1 MDHEN, CDR2 SYDVKM. J was trimmed by 8 bases and V by 6 bases; bases with no gene match: 10. The CDR3 has 15 residues. Here the CDR3 reads CASSLTGTGVDEQFF. CDR3 in DNA: TGTGCCAGCAGCCTCACCGGGACAGGGGTCGATGAGCAGTTCTTC.

J is TRBJ2-3 and V is TRBV29-1, with D hard to call. Per germline, CDR1 SQVTM and CDR2 ANQGSEA. The V end lost 1 base, the J end lost 11 bases, and 13 bases lay between the germline ends. The CDR3 covers 12 residues. In DNA, the CDR3 is TGCAGCGTTGAAGTTGGGCACGCTCTGCAGTATTTT. Protein product: CSVEVGHALQYF.

This sequence joins TRBV11-3 and TRBJ1-1; D gene ambiguous. Deletions cut 1 base from V and 2 bases from J, with 8 bases between. Germline V gives CDR1 SGHNT, CDR2 YENEEA. This CDR3 spans 14 amino acids. Here the CDR3 reads CASSLARFNTEAFF. Here the CDR3 DNA reads TGTGCCAGCAGCTTAGCTAGGTTTAACACTGAAGCTTTCTTT.

CDR3: CASSLDWGSGANVLTF. CDR3 coding DNA: TGCGCCAGCAGCTTGGATTGGGGGTCTGGGGCCAACGTCCTGACTTTC. The chain couples TRBV5-1 to TRBJ2-6, with D tentatively TRBD1 or TRBD2 (5 bases each). The germline V and J ends were trimmed by 0 bases and 1 base, with 8 bases remaining between them. The CDR3 extends over 16 amino acids. The germline gives CDR1 SGHRS, CDR2 YFSETQ.

J is TRBJ2-2 and V is TRBV7-9; TRBD2 aligns across 8 bases. Trimming at V came to 3 bases and at J to 7 bases, leaving 7 bases not matched to a gene. The germline gives CDR1 SEHNR, CDR2 FQNEAQ (reference sequence). The CDR3 spans 15 residues. CDR3 in DNA: TGTGCCAGCAGCTTGGGACTAGTCGAATTCGGGGAGCTGTTTTTT. Translated, it gives CASSLGLVEFGELFF.

The CDR3 protein is CASSLIGQITDTQYF. DNA for the CDR3: TGTGCCAGCAGTTTAATTGGGCAGATCACAGATACGCAGTATTTT. The chain has TRBV28 and TRBJ2-3; D is ambiguous. Trimming pared 2 bases from V and 2 bases from J, leaving 11 bases between. CDR1 and CDR2 (germline): MDHEN, SYDVKM. The CDR3 consists of 15 residues.